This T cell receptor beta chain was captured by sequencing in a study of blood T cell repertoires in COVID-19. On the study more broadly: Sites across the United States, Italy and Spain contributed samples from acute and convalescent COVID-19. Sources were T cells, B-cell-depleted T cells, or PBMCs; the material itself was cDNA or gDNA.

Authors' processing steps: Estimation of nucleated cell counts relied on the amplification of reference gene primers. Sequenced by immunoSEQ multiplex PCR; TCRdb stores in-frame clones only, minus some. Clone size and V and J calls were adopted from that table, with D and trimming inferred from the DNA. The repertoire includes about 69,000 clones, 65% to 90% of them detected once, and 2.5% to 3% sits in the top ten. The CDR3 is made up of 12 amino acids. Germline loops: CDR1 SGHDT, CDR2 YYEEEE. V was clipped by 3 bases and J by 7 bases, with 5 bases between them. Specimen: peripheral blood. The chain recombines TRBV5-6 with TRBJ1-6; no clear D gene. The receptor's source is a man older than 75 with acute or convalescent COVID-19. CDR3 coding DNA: TGTGCCAGCAGCTCTCCGAATTCACCCCTCCACTTT. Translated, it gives CASSSPNSPLHF. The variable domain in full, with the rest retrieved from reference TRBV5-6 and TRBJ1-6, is DAGVTQSPTHLIKTRGQQVTLRCSPKSGHDTVSWYQQALGQGPQFIFQYYEEEERQRGNFPDRFSGHQFPNYSSELNVNALLLGDSALYLCASSSPNSPLHFGNGTRLTVT.